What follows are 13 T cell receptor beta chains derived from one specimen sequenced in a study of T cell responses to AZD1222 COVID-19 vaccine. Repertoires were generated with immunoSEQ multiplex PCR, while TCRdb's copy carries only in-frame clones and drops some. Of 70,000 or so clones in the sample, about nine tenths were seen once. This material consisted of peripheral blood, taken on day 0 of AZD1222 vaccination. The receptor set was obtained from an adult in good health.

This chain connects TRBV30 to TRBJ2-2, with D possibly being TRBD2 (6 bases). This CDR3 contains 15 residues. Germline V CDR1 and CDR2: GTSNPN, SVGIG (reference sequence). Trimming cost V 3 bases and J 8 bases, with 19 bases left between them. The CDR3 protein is CAWSLGDFGKGELFF. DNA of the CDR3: TGTGCCTGGAGCCTCGGGGACTTTGGAAAAGGGGAGCTGTTTTTT.

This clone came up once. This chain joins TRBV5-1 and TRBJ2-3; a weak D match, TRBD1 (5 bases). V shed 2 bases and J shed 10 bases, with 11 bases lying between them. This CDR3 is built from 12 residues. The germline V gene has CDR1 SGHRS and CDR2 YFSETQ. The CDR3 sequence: CASSFDRVSQYF. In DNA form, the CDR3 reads TGCGCCAGCAGCTTCGACAGAGTGTCGCAGTATTTT.

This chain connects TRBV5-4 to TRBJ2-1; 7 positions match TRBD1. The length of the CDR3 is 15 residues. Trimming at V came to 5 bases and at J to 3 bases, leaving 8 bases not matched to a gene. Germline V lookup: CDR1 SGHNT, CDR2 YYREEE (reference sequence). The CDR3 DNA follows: TGTGCCAGCAGTTCCGGGACAGAGATCTACAATGAGCAGTTCTTC. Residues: CASSSGTEIYNEQFF.

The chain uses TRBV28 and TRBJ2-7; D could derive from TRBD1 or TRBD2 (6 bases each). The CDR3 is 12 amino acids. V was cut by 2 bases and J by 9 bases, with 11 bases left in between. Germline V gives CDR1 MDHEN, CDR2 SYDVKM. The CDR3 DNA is TGTGCCAGCAGTTTAACCGGGGGCGCGCAGTACTTC. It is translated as CASSLTGGAQYF. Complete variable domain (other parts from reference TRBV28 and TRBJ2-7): DVKVTQSSRYLVKRTGEKVFLECVQDMDHENMFWYRQDPGLGLRLIYFSYDVKMKEKGDIPEGYSVSREKKERFSLILESASTNQTSMYLCASSLTGGAQYFGPGTRLTVT.

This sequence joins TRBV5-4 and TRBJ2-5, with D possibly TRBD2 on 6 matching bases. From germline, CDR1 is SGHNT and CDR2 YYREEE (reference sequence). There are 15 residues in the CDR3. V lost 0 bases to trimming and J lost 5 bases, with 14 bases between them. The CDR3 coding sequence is TGTGCCAGCAGCTTGGTCGGGGGAGGAACGGAGACCCAGTACTTC. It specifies CASSLVGGGTETQYF. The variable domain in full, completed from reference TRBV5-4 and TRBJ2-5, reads ETGVTQSPTHLIKTRGQQVTLRCSSQSGHNTVSWYQQALGQGPQFIFQYYREEENGRGNFPPRFSGLQFPNYSSELNVNALELDDSALYLCASSLVGGGTETQYFGPGTRLLVL.

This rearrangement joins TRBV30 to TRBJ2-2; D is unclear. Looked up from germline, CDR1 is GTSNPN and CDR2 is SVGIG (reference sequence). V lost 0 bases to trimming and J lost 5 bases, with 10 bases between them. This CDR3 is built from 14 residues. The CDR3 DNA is TGTGCCTGGAGTGTAATTCGGGCGACCGGGGAGCTGTTTTTT. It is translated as CAWSVIRATGELFF. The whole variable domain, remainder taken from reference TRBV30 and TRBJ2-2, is SQTIHQWPATLVQPVGSPLSLECTVEGTSNPNLYWYRQAAGRGLQLLFYSVGIGQISSEVPQNLSASRPQDRQFILSSKKLLLSDSGFYLCAWSVIRATGELFFGEGSRLTVL.

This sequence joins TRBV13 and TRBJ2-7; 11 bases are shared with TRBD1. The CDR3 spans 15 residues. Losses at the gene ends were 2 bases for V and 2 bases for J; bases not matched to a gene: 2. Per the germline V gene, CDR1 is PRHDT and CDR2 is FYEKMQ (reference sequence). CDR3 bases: TGTGCCAGCAGCTTACTGGGACAGGGGGCCTACGAGCAGTACTTC. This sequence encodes CASSLLGQGAYEQYF.

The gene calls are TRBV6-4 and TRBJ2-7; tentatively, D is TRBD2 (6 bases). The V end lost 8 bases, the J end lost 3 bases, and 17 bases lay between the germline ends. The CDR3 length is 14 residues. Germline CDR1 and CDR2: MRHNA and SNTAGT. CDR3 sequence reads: CASHPGVLIYEQYF. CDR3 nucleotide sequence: TGTGCCAGCCACCCGGGGGTCCTAATCTACGAGCAGTACTTC.

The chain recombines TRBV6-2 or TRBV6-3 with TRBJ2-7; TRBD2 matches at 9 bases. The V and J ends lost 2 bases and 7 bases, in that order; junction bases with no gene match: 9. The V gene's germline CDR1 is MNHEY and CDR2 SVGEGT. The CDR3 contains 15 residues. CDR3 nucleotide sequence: TGTGCCAGCAGTTACCCCGTTGGCGCGGGGGGGGAGCAGTACTTC. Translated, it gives CASSYPVGAGGEQYF.

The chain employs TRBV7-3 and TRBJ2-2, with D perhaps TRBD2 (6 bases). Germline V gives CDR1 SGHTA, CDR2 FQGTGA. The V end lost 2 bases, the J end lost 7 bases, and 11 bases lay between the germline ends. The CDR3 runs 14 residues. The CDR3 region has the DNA TGTGCCAGCAGCTTATTACAGGAGGGCGGGGAGCTGTTTTTT. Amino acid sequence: CASSLLQEGGELFF.

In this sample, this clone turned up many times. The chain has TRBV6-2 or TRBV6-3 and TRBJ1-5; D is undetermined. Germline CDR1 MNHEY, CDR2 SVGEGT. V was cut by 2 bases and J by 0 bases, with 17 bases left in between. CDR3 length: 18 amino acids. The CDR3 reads CASSYAPAGVHSNQPQHF. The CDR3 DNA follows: TGTGCCAGCAGTTACGCCCCCGCCGGGGTACATAGCAATCAGCCCCAGCATTTT.

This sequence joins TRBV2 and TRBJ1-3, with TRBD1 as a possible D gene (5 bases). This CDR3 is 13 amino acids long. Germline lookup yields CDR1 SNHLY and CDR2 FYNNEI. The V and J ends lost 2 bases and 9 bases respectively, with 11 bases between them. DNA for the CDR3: TGTGCCAGCAGTGAACGCGGCGGGGGCACCATATATTTT. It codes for CASSERGGGTIYF.

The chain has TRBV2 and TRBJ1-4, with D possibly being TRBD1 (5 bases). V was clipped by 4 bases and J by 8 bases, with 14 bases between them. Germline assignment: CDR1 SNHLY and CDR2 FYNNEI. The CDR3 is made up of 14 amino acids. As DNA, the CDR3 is TGTGCCAGCAGTGCAGGCAGGGAAGGGGAAAAACTGTTTTTT. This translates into CASSAGREGEKLFF.